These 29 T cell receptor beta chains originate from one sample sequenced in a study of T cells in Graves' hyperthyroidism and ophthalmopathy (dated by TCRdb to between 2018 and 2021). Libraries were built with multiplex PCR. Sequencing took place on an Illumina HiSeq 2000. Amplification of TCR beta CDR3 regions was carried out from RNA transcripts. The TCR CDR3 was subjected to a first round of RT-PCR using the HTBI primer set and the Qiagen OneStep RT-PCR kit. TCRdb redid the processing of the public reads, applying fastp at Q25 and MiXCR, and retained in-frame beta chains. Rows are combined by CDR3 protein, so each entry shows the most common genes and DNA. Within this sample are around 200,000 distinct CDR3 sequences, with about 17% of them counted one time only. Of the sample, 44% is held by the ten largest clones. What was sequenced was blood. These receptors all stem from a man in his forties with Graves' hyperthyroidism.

CDR3 in amino acids: CATSDAASDRTDTQYF. Here the CDR3 DNA reads TGTGCCACCAGTGATGCCGCTAGCGATCGCACAGATACGCAGTATTTT. The V call is TRBV24-1, the J call TRBJ2-3; a weak D match, TRBD2 (6 bases). Germline values: CDR1 KGHDR, CDR2 SFDVKD. The CDR3 has 16 amino acids. V lost 3 bases and J 1 base, leaving 13 bases between the germline ends.

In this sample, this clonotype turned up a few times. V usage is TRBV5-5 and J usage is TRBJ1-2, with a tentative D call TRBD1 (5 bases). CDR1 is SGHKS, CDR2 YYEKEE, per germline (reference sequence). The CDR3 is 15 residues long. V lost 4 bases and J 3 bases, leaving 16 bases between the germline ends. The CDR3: CASSPGQGGYYGYTF. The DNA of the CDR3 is TGTGCCAGCAGCCCGGGGCAAGGAGGGTACTATGGCTACACCTTC.

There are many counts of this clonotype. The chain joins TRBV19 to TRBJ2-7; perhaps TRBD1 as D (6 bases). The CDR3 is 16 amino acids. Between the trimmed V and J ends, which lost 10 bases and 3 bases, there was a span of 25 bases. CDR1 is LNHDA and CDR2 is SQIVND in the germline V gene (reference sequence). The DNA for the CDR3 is TGTGCCACCTCCAACCCAGGGGCCGCATCAGTCTACGAGCAGTACTTC. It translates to CATSNPGAASVYEQYF.

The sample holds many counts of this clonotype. In DNA form, the CDR3 reads TGTGCCAGCAGTTTTATAGGGCAGGGGCACTACGAGCAGTACTTC. It yields the protein CASSFIGQGHYEQYF. The gene calls are TRBV28 and TRBJ2-7; a weak D match, TRBD1 (6 bases). Trimming removed 3 bases from V and 3 bases from J, with 15 bases in between. Germline V gene data show CDR1 as MDHEN and CDR2 as SYDVKM. This CDR3 spans 15 amino acids.

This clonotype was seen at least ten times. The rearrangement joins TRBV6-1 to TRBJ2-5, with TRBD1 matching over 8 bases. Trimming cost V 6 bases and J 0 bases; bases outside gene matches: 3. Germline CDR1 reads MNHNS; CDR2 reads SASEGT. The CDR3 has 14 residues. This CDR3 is CASRKGQDQETQYF. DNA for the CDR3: TGTGCCAGCAGGAAGGGACAGGACCAAGAGACCCAGTACTTC.

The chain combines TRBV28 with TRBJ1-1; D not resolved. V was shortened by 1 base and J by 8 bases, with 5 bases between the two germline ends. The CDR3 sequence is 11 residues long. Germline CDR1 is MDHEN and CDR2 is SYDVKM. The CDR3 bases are TGTGCCAGCAGTTTATCCGACGAAGCTTTCTTT. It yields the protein CASSLSDEAFF.

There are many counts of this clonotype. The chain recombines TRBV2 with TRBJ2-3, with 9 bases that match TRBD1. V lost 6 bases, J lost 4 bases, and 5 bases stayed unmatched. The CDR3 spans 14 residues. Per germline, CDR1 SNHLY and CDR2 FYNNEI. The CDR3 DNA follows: TGTGCCAGCAGGACAGGGGGATTCGCAGATACGCAGTATTTT. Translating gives CASRTGGFADTQYF.

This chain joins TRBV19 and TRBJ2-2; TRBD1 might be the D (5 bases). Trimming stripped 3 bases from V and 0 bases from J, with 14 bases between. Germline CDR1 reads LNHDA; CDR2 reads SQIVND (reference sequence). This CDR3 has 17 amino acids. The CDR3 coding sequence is TGTGCCAGTAGTATGACAGCTCTCGGCACGAACACCGGGGAGCTGTTTTTT. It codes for CASSMTALGTNTGELFF.

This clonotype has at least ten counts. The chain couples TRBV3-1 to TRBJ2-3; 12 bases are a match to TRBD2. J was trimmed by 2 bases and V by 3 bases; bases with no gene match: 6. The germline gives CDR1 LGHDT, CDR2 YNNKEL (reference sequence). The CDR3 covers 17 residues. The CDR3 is CASSQGTSGGPTDTQYF. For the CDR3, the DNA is TGTGCCAGCAGCCAGGGAACTAGCGGGGGGCCCACAGATACGCAGTATTTT.

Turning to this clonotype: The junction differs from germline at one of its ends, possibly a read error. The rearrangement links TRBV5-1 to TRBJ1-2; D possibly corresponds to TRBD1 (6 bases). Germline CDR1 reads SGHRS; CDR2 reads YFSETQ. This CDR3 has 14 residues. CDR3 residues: CASSVGGLPDGYTF. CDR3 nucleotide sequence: TGTGCCAGCAGCGTAGGGGGGCTTCCAGATGGCTACACCTTC.

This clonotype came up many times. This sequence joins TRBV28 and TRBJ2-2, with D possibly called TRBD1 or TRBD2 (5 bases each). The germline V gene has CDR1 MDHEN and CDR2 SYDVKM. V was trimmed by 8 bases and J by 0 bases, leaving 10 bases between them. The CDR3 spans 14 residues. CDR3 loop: CASLGRTNTGELFF. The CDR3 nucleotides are TGTGCCAGCCTGGGACGGACGAACACCGGGGAGCTGTTTTTT.

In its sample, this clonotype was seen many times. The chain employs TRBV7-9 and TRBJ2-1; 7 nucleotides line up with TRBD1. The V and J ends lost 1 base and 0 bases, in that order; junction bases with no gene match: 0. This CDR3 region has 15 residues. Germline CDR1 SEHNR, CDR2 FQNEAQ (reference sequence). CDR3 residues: CASSLDRGSYNEQFF. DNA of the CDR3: TGTGCCAGCAGCTTAGACAGGGGCTCCTACAATGAGCAGTTCTTC.

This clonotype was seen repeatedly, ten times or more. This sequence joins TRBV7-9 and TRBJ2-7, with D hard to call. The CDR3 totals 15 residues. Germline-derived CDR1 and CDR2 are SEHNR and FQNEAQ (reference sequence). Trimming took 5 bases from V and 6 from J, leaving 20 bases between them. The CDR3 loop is CASSPPWADTSEQYF. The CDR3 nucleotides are TGTGCCAGCAGCCCACCGTGGGCAGATACTTCCGAGCAGTACTTC.

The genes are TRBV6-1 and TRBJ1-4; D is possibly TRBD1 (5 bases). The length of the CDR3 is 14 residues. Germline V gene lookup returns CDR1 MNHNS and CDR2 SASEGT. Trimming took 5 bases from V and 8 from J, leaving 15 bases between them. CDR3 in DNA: TGTGCCAGCAGTTCTGGGGGGATGGGGGAAAAACTGTTTTTT. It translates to CASSSGGMGEKLFF.

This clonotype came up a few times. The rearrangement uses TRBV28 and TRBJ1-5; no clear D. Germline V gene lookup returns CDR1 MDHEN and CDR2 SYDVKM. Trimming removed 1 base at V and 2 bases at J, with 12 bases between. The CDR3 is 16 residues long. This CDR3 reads CASSLLAQRGNQPQHF. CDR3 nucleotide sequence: TGTGCCAGCAGTTTATTGGCTCAAAGGGGCAATCAGCCCCAGCATTTT.

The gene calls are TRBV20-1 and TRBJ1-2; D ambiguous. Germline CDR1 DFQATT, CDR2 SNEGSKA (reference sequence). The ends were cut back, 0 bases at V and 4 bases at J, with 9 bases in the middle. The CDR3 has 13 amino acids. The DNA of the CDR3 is TGCAGTGCTAGAGATCCAGGAATCTATGGCTACACCTTC. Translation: CSARDPGIYGYTF.

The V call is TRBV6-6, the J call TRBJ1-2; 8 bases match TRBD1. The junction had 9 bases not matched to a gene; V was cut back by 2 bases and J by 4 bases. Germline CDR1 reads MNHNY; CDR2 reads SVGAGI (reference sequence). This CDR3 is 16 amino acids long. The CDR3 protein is CASSYPGDRNGYGYTF. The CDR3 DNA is TGTGCCAGCAGTTACCCAGGGGACAGGAATGGCTATGGCTACACCTTC.

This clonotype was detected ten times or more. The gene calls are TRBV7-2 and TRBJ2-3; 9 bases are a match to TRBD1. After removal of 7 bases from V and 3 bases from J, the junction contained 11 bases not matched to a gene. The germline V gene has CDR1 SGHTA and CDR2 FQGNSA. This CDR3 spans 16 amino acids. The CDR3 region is CASNTGGALRTDTQYF. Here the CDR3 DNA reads TGTGCCAGCAATACAGGGGGCGCATTAAGAACAGATACGCAGTATTTT.

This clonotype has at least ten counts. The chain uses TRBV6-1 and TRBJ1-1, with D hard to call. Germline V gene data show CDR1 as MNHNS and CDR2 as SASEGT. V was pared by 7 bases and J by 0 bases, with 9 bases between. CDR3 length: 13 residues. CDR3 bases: TGTGCCAGCAAGGACGGGATGAACACTGAAGCTTTCTTT. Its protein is CASKDGMNTEAFF.

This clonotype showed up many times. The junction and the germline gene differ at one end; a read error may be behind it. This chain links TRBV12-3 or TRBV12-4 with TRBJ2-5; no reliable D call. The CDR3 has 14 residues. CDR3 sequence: CASSLNGVTTYTHF. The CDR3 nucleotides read TGTGCCAGCAGTTTAAACGGCGTGACCACTTATACGCACTTC.

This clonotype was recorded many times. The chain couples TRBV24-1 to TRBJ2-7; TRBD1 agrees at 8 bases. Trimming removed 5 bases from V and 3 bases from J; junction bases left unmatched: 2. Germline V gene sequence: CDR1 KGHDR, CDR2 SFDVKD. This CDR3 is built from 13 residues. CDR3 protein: CATSVTGGYEQYF. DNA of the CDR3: TGTGCCACCAGTGTTACAGGGGGCTACGAGCAGTACTTC.

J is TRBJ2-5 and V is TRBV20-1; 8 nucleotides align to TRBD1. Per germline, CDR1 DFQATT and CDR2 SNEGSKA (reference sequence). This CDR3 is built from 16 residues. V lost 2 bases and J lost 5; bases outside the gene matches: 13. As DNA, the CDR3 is TGCAGTGCTAGAAATAGAGAGACAGGGGTTTTTGAGACCCAGTACTTC. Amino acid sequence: CSARNRETGVFETQYF.

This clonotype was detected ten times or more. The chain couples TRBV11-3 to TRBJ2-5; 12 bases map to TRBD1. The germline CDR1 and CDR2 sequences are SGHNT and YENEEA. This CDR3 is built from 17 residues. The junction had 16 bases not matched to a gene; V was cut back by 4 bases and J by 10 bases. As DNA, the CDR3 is TGTGCCAGCAGCTCAACTTCCCGGGACAGGGGGCATGGTAACCAGTACTTC. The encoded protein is CASSSTSRDRGHGNQYF.

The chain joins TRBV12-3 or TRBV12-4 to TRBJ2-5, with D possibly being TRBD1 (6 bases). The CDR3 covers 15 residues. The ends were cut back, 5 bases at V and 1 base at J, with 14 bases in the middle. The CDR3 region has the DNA TGTGCCAGCAGTCTCGACAGGACGGGCCAAGAGACCCAGTACTTC. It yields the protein CASSLDRTGQETQYF.

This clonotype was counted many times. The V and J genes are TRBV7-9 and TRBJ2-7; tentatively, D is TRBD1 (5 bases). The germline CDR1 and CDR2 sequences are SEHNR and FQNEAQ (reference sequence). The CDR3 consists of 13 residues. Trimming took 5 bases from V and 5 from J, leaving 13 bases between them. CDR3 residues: CASSPPGANEQYF. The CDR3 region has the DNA TGTGCCAGCAGCCCACCTGGGGCGAACGAGCAGTACTTC.

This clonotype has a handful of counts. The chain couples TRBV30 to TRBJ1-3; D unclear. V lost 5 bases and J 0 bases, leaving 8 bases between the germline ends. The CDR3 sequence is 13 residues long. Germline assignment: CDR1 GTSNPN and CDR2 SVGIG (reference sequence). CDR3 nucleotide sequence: TGTGCCTGGGGGCCAGACTCTGGAAACACCATATATTTT. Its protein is CAWGPDSGNTIYF. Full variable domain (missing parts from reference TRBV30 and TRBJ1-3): SQTIHQWPATLVQPVGSPLSLECTVEGTSNPNLYWYRQAAGRGLQLLFYSVGIGQISSEVPQNLSASRPQDRQFILSSKKLLLSDSGFYLCAWGPDSGNTIYFGEGSWLTVV.

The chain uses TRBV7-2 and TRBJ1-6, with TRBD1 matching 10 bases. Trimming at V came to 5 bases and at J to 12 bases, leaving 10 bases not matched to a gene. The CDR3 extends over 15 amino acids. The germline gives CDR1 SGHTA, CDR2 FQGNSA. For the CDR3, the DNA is TGTGCCAGCAGCCCCACGGGGACAGGGGTCCAACCCCTCCACTTT. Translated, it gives CASSPTGTGVQPLHF.

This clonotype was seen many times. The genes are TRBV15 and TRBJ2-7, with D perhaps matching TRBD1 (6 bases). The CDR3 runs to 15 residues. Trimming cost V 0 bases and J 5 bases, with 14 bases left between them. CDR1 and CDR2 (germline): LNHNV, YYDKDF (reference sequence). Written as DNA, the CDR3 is TGTGCCACCAGCAGAGATCAACAGGGAAGGGACGAGCAGTACTTC. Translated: CATSRDQQGRDEQYF.

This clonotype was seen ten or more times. CDR3 amino acids: CASSPTDLETQYF. CDR3 coding DNA: TGTGCCAGCTCACCCACAGACCTGGAGACCCAGTACTTC. The chain joins TRBV18 to TRBJ2-5; no clear D. V was cut by 3 bases and J by 5 bases, with 10 bases left in between. Germline CDR1 KGHSH, CDR2 LQKENI. This CDR3 is 13 amino acids long.